This entry lists 19 T cell receptor beta chains sequenced from one sample in a study of blood T cell repertoires in COVID-19. Sequencing used immunoSEQ multiplex PCR; TCRdb keeps in-frame clones, though not all of them. The data hold some 50,000 clones, with 80% to 90% observed a single time. The material sequenced was peripheral blood. The receptor source for this set is a man at least 80 years old with acute or convalescent COVID-19.

The chain has TRBV9 and TRBJ2-5; possible D gene TRBD2, 6 bases. This CDR3 spans 15 amino acids. Deletions cut 3 bases from V and 1 base from J, with 13 bases between. Germline CDR1 SGDLS, CDR2 YYNGEE. The DNA for the CDR3 is TGTGCCAGCAGCGAAGGAGGGTTGGGCCAAGAGACCCAGTACTTC. Its protein product is CASSEGGLGQETQYF.

V and J are TRBV21-1 and TRBJ1-1. TRBV21-1 has pseudogene status. The CDR3 is 18 residues long. CDR3 nucleotides: TGTGCCAGCAGCAAACGGGTTAAAAAGCCTGCGGAGAACACTGAAGCTTTCTTT. Translated: CASSKRVKKPAENTEAFF.

CDR3 region: CASKMTSQETQYF. DNA of the CDR3: TGCGCCAGCAAGATGACTAGTCAAGAGACCCAGTACTTC. This chain uses TRBV5-1 with TRBJ2-5, with a tentative D call TRBD2 (6 bases). The CDR3 spans 13 residues. Germline CDR1 is SGHRS and CDR2 is YFSETQ. The V end lost 6 bases, the J end lost 2 bases, and 11 bases lay between the germline ends.

This clone was seen a single time. This sequence joins TRBV5-1 and TRBJ2-2; TRBD2 might be the D (5 bases). Germline CDR1 and CDR2: SGHRS and YFSETQ. The CDR3 spans 15 residues. The V end was cut by 0 bases, the J end by 4 bases, with 10 bases between. Here the CDR3 reads CASSLEVGSTGELFF. For the CDR3, the DNA is TGCGCCAGCAGCTTGGAGGTAGGGAGCACCGGGGAGCTGTTTTTT.

This clone appeared a few times. V and J are TRBV19 and TRBJ2-7; weak D call: TRBD2 (6 bases). Germline V gene lookup returns CDR1 LNHDA and CDR2 SQIVND (reference sequence). With 3 bases removed from V and 0 bases from J, the gap between germline ends came to 9 bases. CDR3 length: 14 residues. In DNA, the CDR3 is TGTGCCAGTAGTATGCTCGGGAGCTCCTACGAGCAGTACTTC. Translated: CASSMLGSSYEQYF.

As to this clone: The sample holds other DNA sequences that translate to the same CDR3. V and J are TRBV6-5 and TRBJ2-1; 7 bases match TRBD1. The CDR3 consists of 13 residues. The germline V gene encodes CDR1 MNHEY and CDR2 SVGAGI. V lost 5 bases and J lost 4; bases outside the gene matches: 2. The CDR3 nucleotides read TGTGCCAGCAGTAGGGACAGTTACAATGAGCAGTTCTTC. Protein: CASSRDSYNEQFF.

The chain recombines TRBV6-5 with TRBJ2-3; maybe TRBD1 (6 bases). Germline CDR1 and CDR2: MNHEY and SVGAGI. The CDR3 has 15 residues. Trimming left V 4 bases short and J 1 base short, with 12 bases between. The CDR3 coding sequence is TGTGCCAGCAGTTTCAGGGGTGACGGCACAGATACGCAGTATTTT. This translates into CASSFRGDGTDTQYF.

The chain carries TRBV19 and TRBJ1-4; D not certain. Germline CDR1 and CDR2: LNHDA and SQIVND (reference sequence). The CDR3 has 14 residues. The germline V and J ends were trimmed by 2 bases and 2 bases, with 6 bases remaining between them. The chain's CDR3 is CASSIWQTNEKLFF. The CDR3 DNA is TGTGCCAGTAGTATATGGCAGACTAATGAAAAACTGTTTTTT.

The rearrangement joins TRBV7-9 to TRBJ1-5; D is undetermined. The germline V and J ends were trimmed by 5 bases and 0 bases, with 11 bases remaining between them. The CDR3 has 15 residues. Germline CDR1 SEHNR, CDR2 FQNEAQ (reference sequence). The CDR3 DNA reads as TGTGCCAGCAGCCCGGGGATCCTTAGCAATCAGCCCCAGCATTTT. This gives the protein CASSPGILSNQPQHF. The full variable domain, in which reference TRBV7-9 and TRBJ1-5 provide the parts outside the CDR3, is DTGVSQNPRHKITKRGQNVTFRCDPISEHNRLYWYRQTLGQGPEFLTYFQNEAQLEKSRLLSDRFSAERPKGSFSTLEIQRTEQGDSAMYLCASSPGILSNQPQHFGDGTRLSIL.

V gene TRBV5-1 combines with J gene TRBJ2-7, with D possibly TRBD1 on 5 matching bases. This CDR3 contains 14 residues. The germline V gene encodes CDR1 SGHRS and CDR2 YFSETQ. Trimming shortened V by 0 bases and J by 6 bases, and 13 bases separated the two germline ends. This chain's CDR3 is CASSLDPGYSEQYF. The DNA of the CDR3 is TGCGCCAGCAGCTTGGATCCAGGGTATAGCGAGCAGTACTTC.

This sequence joins TRBV4-2 and TRBJ1-3, with 7 bases fitting TRBD1. Germline V gene data show CDR1 as LGHNA and CDR2 as YNFKEQ. The CDR3 is 17 residues long. Trimming cost V 1 base and J 4 bases; bases outside gene matches: 10. This chain's CDR3 is CASSQVSRTGPGNTIYF. CDR3 nucleotides: TGTGCCAGCAGCCAAGTCTCTCGGACAGGCCCAGGAAACACCATATATTTT.

The gene calls are TRBV29-1 and TRBJ1-5; D uncertain. The ends were cut back, 0 bases at V and 9 bases at J, with 15 bases in the middle. Germline V gene lookup returns CDR1 SQVTM and CDR2 ANQGSEA. The CDR3 runs 14 residues. CDR3 protein: CSVEDPDGGGPQHF. The CDR3 coding sequence is TGCAGCGTTGAAGACCCCGACGGTGGAGGGCCCCAGCATTTT. Full variable domain (outside the CDR3, taken from reference TRBV29-1 and TRBJ1-5): SAVISQKPSRDICQRGTSLTIQCQVDSQVTMMFWYRQQPGQSLTLIATANQGSEATYESGFVIDKFPISRPNLTFSTLTVSNMSPEDSSIYLCSVEDPDGGGPQHFGDGTRLSIL.

The gene calls are TRBV7-9 and TRBJ1-1, with 7 bases identical to TRBD1. V gave up 1 base and J gave up 11 bases; unmatched junction bases: 4. CDR1 SEHNR and CDR2 FQNEAQ come from the germline V gene (reference sequence). CDR3 length equals 12 residues. For the CDR3, the DNA is TGTGCCAGCAGCTTAGGGGACAGAGGGGCTTTCTTT. Protein: CASSLGDRGAFF.

The V and J genes are TRBV7-2 and TRBJ2-5, with 7 bases identical to TRBD1. Per the germline V gene, CDR1 is SGHTA and CDR2 is FQGNSA. The CDR3 contains 14 residues. The V and J ends lost 4 bases and 1 base, in that order; junction bases with no gene match: 3. Here the CDR3 DNA reads TGTGCCAGCAGCTCCGGACAGGTCCAAGAGACCCAGTACTTC. It specifies CASSSGQVQETQYF.

The rearrangement uses TRBV5-6 and TRBJ1-3; TRBD1 agrees at 7 bases. The V and J ends lost 4 bases and 0 bases, in that order; junction bases with no gene match: 4. CDR1 SGHDT and CDR2 YYEEEE come from the germline V gene. The CDR3 runs 15 residues. This chain's CDR3 is CASSRDSLSGNTIYF. CDR3 DNA: TGTGCCAGCAGCCGGGACAGCCTCTCTGGAAACACCATATATTTT.

The chain links TRBV21-1 to TRBJ1-1; the table's D call, TRBD1, has no DNA check behind it. TRBV21-1 is marked as a pseudogene. This CDR3 is 15 amino acids long. The CDR3: CASSTIQGAGTEAFF. The DNA for the CDR3 is TGTGCCAGCAGCACCATACAGGGGGCCGGCACTGAAGCTTTCTTT.

The chain combines TRBV4-1 with TRBJ1-4, with a tentative D call TRBD1 (5 bases). This CDR3 spans 16 amino acids. Germline CDR1 reads MGHRA; CDR2 reads YSYEKL. V dropped 0 bases and J dropped 10 bases, with 18 bases sitting between them. CDR3: CASSQDGGVQTLKLFF. CDR3 coding DNA: TGCGCCAGCAGCCAAGATGGGGGGGTGCAAACGTTAAAACTGTTTTTT.

This clone was counted once. Here the CDR3 reads CASSSLGTTINEQFF. DNA of the CDR3: TGTGCCAGTAGTTCCCTTGGGACAACTATCAATGAGCAGTTCTTC. The chain has TRBV19 and TRBJ2-1; a weak D match, TRBD1 (6 bases). Trimming removed 5 bases at V and 6 bases at J, with 17 bases between. Per the germline V gene, CDR1 is LNHDA and CDR2 is SQIVND (reference sequence). There are 15 residues in the CDR3.

This clone appeared once. The V and J genes are TRBV7-2 and TRBJ1-2; 9 nucleotides agree with TRBD1. The junction had 11 bases not matched to a gene; V was cut back by 2 bases and J by 4 bases. Germline CDR1 reads SGHTA; CDR2 reads FQGNSA. The CDR3 spans 17 residues. Here the CDR3 DNA reads TGTGCCAGCAGCTTATTCGGGACAGGGTTTAAAACCTATGGCTACACCTTC. It translates to CASSLFGTGFKTYGYTF.